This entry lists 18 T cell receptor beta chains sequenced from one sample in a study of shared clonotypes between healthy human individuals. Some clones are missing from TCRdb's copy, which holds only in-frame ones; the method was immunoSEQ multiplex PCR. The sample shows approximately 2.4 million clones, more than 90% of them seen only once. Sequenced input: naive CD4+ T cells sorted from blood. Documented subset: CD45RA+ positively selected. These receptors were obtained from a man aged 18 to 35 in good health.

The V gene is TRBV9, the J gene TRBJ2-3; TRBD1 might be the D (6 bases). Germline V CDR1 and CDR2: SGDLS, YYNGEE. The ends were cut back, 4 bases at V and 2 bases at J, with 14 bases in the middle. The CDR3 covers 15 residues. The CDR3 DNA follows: TGTGCCAGCAGCCCCCAGGGGCGGGTCACAGATACGCAGTATTTT. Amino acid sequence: CASSPQGRVTDTQYF.

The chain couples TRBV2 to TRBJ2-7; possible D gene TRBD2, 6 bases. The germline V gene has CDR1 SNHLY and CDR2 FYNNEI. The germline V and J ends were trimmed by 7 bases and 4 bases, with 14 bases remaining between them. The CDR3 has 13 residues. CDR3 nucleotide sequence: TGTGCCAGCACGTTACAAGGGAGGTACGAGCAGTACTTC. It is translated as CASTLQGRYEQYF.

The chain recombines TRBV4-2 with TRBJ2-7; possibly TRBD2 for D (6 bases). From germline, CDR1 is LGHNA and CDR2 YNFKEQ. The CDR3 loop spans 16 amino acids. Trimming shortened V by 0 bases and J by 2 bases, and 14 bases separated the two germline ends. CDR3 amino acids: CASSQDVTGGTYEQYF. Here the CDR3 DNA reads TGTGCCAGCAGCCAAGATGTGACCGGGGGAACCTACGAGCAGTACTTC.

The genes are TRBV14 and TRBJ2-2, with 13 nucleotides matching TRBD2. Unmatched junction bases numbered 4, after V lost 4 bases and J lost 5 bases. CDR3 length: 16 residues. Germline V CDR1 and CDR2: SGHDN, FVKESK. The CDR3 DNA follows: TGTGCCAGCAGCCCCGGACTAGCGGGAGTAACCGGGGAGCTGTTTTTT. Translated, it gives CASSPGLAGVTGELFF.

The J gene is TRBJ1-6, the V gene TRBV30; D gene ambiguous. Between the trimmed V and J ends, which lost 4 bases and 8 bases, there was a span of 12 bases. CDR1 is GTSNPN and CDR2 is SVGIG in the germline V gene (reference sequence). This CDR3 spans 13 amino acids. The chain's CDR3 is CAWTGSRDSPLHF. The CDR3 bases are TGTGCCTGGACCGGGAGTAGGGATTCACCCCTCCACTTT. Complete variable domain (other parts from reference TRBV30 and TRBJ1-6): SQTIHQWPATLVQPVGSPLSLECTVEGTSNPNLYWYRQAAGRGLQLLFYSVGIGQISSEVPQNLSASRPQDRQFILSSKKLLLSDSGFYLCAWTGSRDSPLHFGNGTRLTVT.

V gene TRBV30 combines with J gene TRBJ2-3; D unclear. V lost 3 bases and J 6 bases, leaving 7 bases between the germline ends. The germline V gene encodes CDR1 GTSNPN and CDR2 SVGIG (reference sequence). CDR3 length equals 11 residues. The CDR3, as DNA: TGTGCCTGGAGCGCGCTGGATACGCAGTATTTT. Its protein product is CAWSALDTQYF.

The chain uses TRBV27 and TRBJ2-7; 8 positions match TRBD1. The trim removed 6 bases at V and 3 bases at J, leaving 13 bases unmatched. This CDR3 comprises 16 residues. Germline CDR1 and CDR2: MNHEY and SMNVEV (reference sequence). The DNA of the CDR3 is TGTGCCAGCAGCCAAACGCCCGGGACAGGTTTCTACGAGCAGTACTTC. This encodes CASSQTPGTGFYEQYF.

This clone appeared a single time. CDR3 sequence reads: CATAGTGNPYQETQYF. The CDR3 DNA follows: TGTGCCACCGCTGGGACAGGGAATCCCTATCAAGAGACCCAGTACTTC. The chain couples TRBV10-3 to TRBJ2-5; 9 nucleotides agree with TRBD1. Germline CDR1 and CDR2: ENHRY and SYGVKD. The CDR3 is 16 residues long. Trimming took 10 bases from V and 2 from J; bases not matched to a gene: 14.

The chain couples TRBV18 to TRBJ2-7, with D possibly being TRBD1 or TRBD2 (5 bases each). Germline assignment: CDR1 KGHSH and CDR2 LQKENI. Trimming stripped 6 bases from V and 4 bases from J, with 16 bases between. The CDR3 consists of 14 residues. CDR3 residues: CASSPGLEGYEQYF. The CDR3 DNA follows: TGTGCCAGCTCCCCCGGACTCGAGGGGTACGAGCAGTACTTC. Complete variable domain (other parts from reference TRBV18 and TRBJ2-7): NAGVMQNPRHLVRRRGQEARLRCSPMKGHSHVYWYRQLPEEGLKFMVYLQKENIIDESGMPKERFSAEFPKEGPSILRIQQVVRGDSAAYFCASSPGLEGYEQYFGPGTRLTVT.

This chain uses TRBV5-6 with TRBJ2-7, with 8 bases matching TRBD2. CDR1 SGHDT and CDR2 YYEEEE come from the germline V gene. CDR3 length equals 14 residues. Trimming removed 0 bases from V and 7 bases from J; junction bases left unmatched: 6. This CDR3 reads CASSLELAGREQYF. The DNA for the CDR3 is TGTGCCAGCAGCTTGGAGTTAGCGGGAAGGGAGCAGTACTTC.

The CDR3 region has the DNA TGTGCCAGCAGCTTAAGTCTTAGCGGGGGCCAAGAGACCCAGTACTTC. Translation gives CASSLSLSGGQETQYF. This rearrangement joins TRBV7-2 to TRBJ2-5, with 9 positions matching TRBD2. The J segment lost 1 base and the V segment lost 2 bases, leaving 5 bases of the junction unmatched. CDR3 length: 16 amino acids. Germline CDR1 SGHTA, CDR2 FQGNSA.

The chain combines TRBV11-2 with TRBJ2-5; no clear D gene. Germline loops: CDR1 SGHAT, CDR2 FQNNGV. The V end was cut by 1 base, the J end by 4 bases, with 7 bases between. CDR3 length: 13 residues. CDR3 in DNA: TGTGCCAGCAGCTTAGGCGTTGTAGAGACCCAGTACTTC. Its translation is CASSLGVVETQYF.

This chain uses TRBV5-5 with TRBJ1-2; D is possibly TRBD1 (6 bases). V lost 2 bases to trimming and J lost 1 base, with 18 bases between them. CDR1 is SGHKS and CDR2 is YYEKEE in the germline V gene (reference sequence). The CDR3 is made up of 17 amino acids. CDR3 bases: TGTGCCAGCAGCTTTGGTATGGGGGGCGCAAATAACTATGGCTACACCTTC. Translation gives CASSFGMGGANNYGYTF.

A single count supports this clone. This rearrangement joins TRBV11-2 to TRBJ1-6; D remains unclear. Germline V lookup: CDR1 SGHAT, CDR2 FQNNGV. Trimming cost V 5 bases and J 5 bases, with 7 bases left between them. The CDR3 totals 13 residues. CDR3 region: CASSVGNNSPLHF. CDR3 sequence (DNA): TGTGCCAGCAGCGTGGGGAATAATTCACCCCTCCACTTT.

CDR3 nucleotides: TGTGCCATCAGTGAGTCCGGACTAGCGGGGGGAGTGGGCGAGACCCAGTACTTC. It translates to CAISESGLAGGVGETQYF. This chain connects TRBV10-3 to TRBJ2-5; 14 bases are shared with TRBD2. The V gene's germline CDR1 is ENHRY and CDR2 SYGVKD. This CDR3 spans 18 amino acids. Trimming took 0 bases from V and 5 from J; bases not matched to a gene: 8.

The CDR3 bases are TGTGCCAGCAGCTCGCTAATAACAGGGCCTGTGAACACTGAAGCTTTCTTT. Protein product: CASSSLITGPVNTEAFF. The V and J genes are TRBV11-2 and TRBJ1-1; D may be TRBD1 (6 bases). Trimming removed 4 bases at V and 0 bases at J, with 18 bases between. This CDR3 spans 17 amino acids. The germline V gene has CDR1 SGHAT and CDR2 FQNNGV.

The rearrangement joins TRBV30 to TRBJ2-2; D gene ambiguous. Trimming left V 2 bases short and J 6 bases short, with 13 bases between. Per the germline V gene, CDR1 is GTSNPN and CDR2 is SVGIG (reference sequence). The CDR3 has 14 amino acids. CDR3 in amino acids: CAWSRQRSAGELFF. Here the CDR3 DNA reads TGTGCCTGGAGTCGCCAGAGGTCGGCCGGGGAGCTGTTTTTT.

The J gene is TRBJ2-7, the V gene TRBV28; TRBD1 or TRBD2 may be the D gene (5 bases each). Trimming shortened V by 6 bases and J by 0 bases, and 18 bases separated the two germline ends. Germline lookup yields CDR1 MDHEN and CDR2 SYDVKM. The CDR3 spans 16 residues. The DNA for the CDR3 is TGTGCCAGCAGCCGAGGGGTCTCTACCTCCTCCTACGAGCAGTACTTC. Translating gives CASSRGVSTSSYEQYF. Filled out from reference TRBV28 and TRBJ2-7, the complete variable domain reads DVKVTQSSRYLVKRTGEKVFLECVQDMDHENMFWYRQDPGLGLRLIYFSYDVKMKEKGDIPEGYSVSREKKERFSLILESASTNQTSMYLCASSRGVSTSSYEQYFGPGTRLTVT.